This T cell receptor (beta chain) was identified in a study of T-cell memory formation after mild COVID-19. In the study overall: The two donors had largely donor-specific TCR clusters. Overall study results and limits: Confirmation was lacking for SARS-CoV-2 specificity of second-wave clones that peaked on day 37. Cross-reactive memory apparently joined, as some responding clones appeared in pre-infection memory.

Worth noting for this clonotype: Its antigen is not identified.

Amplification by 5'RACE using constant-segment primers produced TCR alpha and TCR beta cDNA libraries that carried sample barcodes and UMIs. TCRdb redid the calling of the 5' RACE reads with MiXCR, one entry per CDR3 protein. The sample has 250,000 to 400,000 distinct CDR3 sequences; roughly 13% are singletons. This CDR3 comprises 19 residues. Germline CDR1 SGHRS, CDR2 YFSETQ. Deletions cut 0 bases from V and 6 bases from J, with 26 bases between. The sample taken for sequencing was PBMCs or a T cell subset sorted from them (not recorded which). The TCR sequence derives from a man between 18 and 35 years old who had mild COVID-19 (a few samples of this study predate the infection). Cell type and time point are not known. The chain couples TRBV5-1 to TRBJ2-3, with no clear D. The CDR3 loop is CASSLVSGTGSAGLDTQYF. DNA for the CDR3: TGCGCCAGCAGCTTGGTGTCTGGAACCGGCTCCGCCGGCCTGGATACGCAGTATTTT. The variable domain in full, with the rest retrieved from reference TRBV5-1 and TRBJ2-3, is KAGVTQTPRYLIKTRGQQVTLSCSPISGHRSVSWYQQTPGQGLQFLFEYFSETQRNKGNFPGRFSGRQFSNSRSEMNVSTLELGDSALYLCASSLVSGTGSAGLDTQYFGPGTRLTVL.